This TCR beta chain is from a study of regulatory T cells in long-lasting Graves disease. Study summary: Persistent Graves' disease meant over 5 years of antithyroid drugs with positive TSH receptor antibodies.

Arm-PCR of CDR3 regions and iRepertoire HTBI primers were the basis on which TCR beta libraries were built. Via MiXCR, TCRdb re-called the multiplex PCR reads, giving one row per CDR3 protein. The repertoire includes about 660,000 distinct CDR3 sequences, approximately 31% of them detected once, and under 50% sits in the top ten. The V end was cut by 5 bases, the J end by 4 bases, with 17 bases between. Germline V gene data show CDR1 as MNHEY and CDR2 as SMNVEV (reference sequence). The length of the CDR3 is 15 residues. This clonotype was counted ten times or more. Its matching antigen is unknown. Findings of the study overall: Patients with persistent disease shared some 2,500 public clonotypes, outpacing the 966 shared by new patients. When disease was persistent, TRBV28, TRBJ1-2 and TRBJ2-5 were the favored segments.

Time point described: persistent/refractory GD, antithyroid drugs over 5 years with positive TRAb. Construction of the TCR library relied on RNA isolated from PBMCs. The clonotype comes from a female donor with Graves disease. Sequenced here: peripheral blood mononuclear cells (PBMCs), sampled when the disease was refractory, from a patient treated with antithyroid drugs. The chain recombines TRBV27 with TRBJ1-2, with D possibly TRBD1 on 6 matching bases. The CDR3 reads CASSPALTGGYGYTF. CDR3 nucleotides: TGTGCCAGCAGTCCCGCCCTGACAGGTGGCTATGGCTACACCTTC.